The 14 T cell receptor beta chains below come from one sample, sequenced in a study of T cells in Graves' hyperthyroidism and ophthalmopathy. RNA transcripts yielded amplified TCR beta CDR3 regions. First-round RT-PCR of the TCR CDR3 relied on the HTBI primer set. One entry per CDR3 protein results from TCRdb running MiXCR on the multiplex PCR reads. The sample lists about 600,000 distinct CDR3 sequences; 16% were seen once. Specimen: blood. The receptors here all came from a woman in her forties with Graves' ophthalmopathy.

This clonotype was detected ten times or more. The CDR3, as DNA: TGCAGTGCCAGGACGGGGACAGAAGCCCAAGAGACCCAGTACTTC. Translated, it gives CSARTGTEAQETQYF. The chain recombines TRBV20-1 with TRBJ2-5, with TRBD1 identical over 7 bases. CDR1 is DFQATT, CDR2 SNEGSKA, per germline (reference sequence). V lost 6 bases and J lost 1; bases outside the gene matches: 11. The CDR3 has 15 amino acids.

A few counts support this clonotype. The chain combines TRBV20-1 with TRBJ2-3; D is unresolved. CDR1 and CDR2 (germline): DFQATT, SNEGSKA (reference sequence). This CDR3 is built from 10 residues. Between the trimmed V and J ends, which lost 6 bases and 2 bases, there was a span of 3 bases. As DNA, the CDR3 is TGCAGTGCGGCCACAGATACGCAGTATTTT. This encodes CSAATDTQYF.

This clonotype was seen a handful of times. The rearrangement joins TRBV20-1 to TRBJ1-5; possible D gene TRBD1, 6 bases. Trimming shortened V by 4 bases and J by 0 bases, and 16 bases separated the two germline ends. The CDR3 runs 16 residues. Germline CDR1 and CDR2: DFQATT and SNEGSKA (reference sequence). This CDR3 reads CSAIPKGEYSNQPQHF. The CDR3 bases are TGCAGTGCTATTCCGAAGGGGGAGTATAGCAATCAGCCCCAGCATTTT.

This clonotype was found many times. The V and J genes are TRBV11-2 and TRBJ1-1; D is uncertain. CDR1 and CDR2 (germline): SGHAT, FQNNGV. V shed 1 base and J shed 5 bases, with 8 bases lying between them. CDR3 length equals 13 residues. The CDR3 region is CASSLGTRTEAFF. The CDR3 nucleotides are TGTGCCAGCAGCTTAGGGACGAGGACTGAAGCTTTCTTT.

This clonotype was counted at least ten times. Relative to the germline gene, one junction end is altered; a read error may explain this. V is TRBV20-1 and J is TRBJ1-1; D unresolved. This CDR3 is built from 13 residues. Per germline, CDR1 DFQATT and CDR2 SNEGSKA (reference sequence). CDR3: CSARVPMNTKAFF. The CDR3 coding sequence is TGCAGTGCTAGAGTGCCGATGAACACTAAAGCTTTCTTT.

In this sample, this clonotype turned up a few times. The chain joins TRBV18 to TRBJ1-3; the D is unclear. The CDR3 length is 16 residues. From germline, CDR1 is KGHSH and CDR2 LQKENI. Trimming cost V 0 bases and J 0 bases, with 9 bases left between them. DNA of the CDR3: TGTGCCAGCTCACCACCCAAGGGCTTCTCTGGAAACACCATATATTTT. Amino acid sequence: CASSPPKGFSGNTIYF.

This clonotype was seen only a few times. One junction end disagrees with the germline gene, perhaps due to a read error. This rearrangement joins TRBV2 to TRBJ1-2, with D possibly TRBD1 on 6 matching bases. The CDR3 is 17 amino acids. Germline loops: CDR1 SNHLY, CDR2 FYNNEI. CDR3 nucleotides: TGTGTCAGCTTTCCTCCGGGGGCCAAACCACCTAACTATGGCTACACCTTC. Translation gives CVSFPPGAKPPNYGYTF.

This clonotype was counted at least ten times. The gene calls are TRBV4-1 and TRBJ2-7; TRBD1 agrees at 12 bases. The CDR3 spans 18 residues. V lost 0 bases to trimming and J lost 4 bases; unmatched junction nucleotides: 10. Germline V CDR1 and CDR2: MGHRA, YSYEKL. In DNA, the CDR3 is TGCGCCAGCAGCCAAGATTTTCCTGGGGACAGGGGGCTTTACGAGCAGTACTTC. This sequence encodes CASSQDFPGDRGLYEQYF.

This sequence joins TRBV6-5 and TRBJ1-2; D call uncertain. Germline V gene sequence: CDR1 MNHEY, CDR2 SVGAGI. The CDR3 totals 13 residues. The V end lost 0 bases, the J end lost 4 bases, and 6 bases lay between the germline ends. As DNA, the CDR3 is TGTGCCAGCAGTTACTCGGGAGGCTATGGCTACACCTTC. This codes for CASSYSGGYGYTF.

In its sample, this clonotype was seen many times. This chain uses TRBV28 with TRBJ2-7; weak D call: TRBD2 (5 bases). This CDR3 spans 13 amino acids. Trimming pared 3 bases from V and 3 bases from J, leaving 9 bases between. Germline V gene data show CDR1 as MDHEN and CDR2 as SYDVKM. The CDR3 coding sequence is TGTGCCAGCAGTTTGGGGAGTCACTACGAGCAGTACTTC. Translating it yields CASSLGSHYEQYF.

This clonotype was observed a few times. V gene TRBV5-1 combines with J gene TRBJ2-5, with D possibly matching TRBD1 (5 bases). Germline loops: CDR1 SGHRS, CDR2 YFSETQ. The V gene lost 1 base and the J gene lost 0 bases, with 10 bases spanning the gap. CDR3 length: 15 amino acids. This CDR3 reads CASSLQGFDQETQYF. The DNA for the CDR3 is TGCGCCAGCAGCTTGCAGGGATTCGACCAAGAGACCCAGTACTTC.

The sample holds many counts of this clonotype. The V call is TRBV6-1, the J call TRBJ1-2; the D gene is possibly TRBD1 (6 bases). Germline V gives CDR1 MNHNS, CDR2 SASEGT. V lost 5 bases, J lost 8 bases, and 24 bases lay in between. This CDR3 has 16 residues. Here the CDR3 reads CASSSQITQTGQGYTF. In DNA, the CDR3 is TGTGCCAGCAGTTCGCAGATTACCCAAACAGGGCAAGGCTACACCTTC.

The chain uses TRBV20-1 and TRBJ2-7, with TRBD2 identical over 11 bases. Germline CDR1 and CDR2: DFQATT and SNEGSKA (reference sequence). The J segment lost 0 bases and the V segment lost 3 bases, leaving 10 bases of the junction unmatched. This CDR3 is built from 17 residues. Written as DNA, the CDR3 is TGCAGTGCTAGCGAGCTAGCGGGAGGACCTCACTCCTACGAGCAGTACTTC. This sequence encodes CSASELAGGPHSYEQYF.

Worth noting for this clonotype: A much larger clone lies a single base off, so this may be a read error. The chain has TRBV9 and TRBJ2-1; 7 nucleotides agree with TRBD2. The J call may be incorrect, as the DNA end agrees better with TRBJ2-7. Per germline, CDR1 SGDLS and CDR2 YYNGEE. The CDR3 runs 15 residues. CDR3 loop: CASSVVGGRGNEQYF. CDR3 bases: TGTGCCAGCAGCGTAGTGGGCGGGAGAGGCAATGAGCAGTACTTC.